What follows are 22 T cell receptor beta chains derived from one specimen sequenced in a study of CD8 T cells in Susac syndrome. cDNA came from approximately 0.5 to 1 ug RNA primed by random hexamers. Via MiXCR, TCRdb re-called the immunoSEQ multiplex PCR reads, giving one row per CDR3 protein. The sample carries approximately 190,000 distinct CDR3 sequences, nearly 95% recorded once. The sample comprised CD4+ T cells from PBMCs. The receptors originated from a human donor with multiple sclerosis.

This chain joins TRBV28 and TRBJ1-1, with D maybe TRBD1 (6 bases). Between the trimmed V and J ends, which lost 2 bases and 11 bases, there was a span of 18 bases. Germline CDR1 and CDR2: MDHEN and SYDVKM. The CDR3 length is 14 residues. CDR3 residues: CASSLPQAGARAFF. The DNA for the CDR3 is TGTGCCAGCAGTTTACCCCAAGCGGGGGCGCGTGCTTTCTTT.

The V call is TRBV18, the J call TRBJ1-2; TRBD1 agrees at 8 bases. Germline CDR1 is KGHSH and CDR2 is LQKENI. Unmatched junction bases numbered 2, after V lost 3 bases and J lost 5 bases. CDR3 length equals 13 residues. The CDR3 bases are TGTGCCAGCTCACCGACAGGGGCTTATGGCTACACCTTC. This codes for CASSPTGAYGYTF.

This chain uses TRBV12-3 or TRBV12-4 with TRBJ2-7; 8 bases are a match to TRBD2. The CDR3 totals 14 residues. V was clipped by 5 bases and J by 7 bases; unmatched bases: 10. CDR3 residues: CASSPAGIAGEQYF. The CDR3 region has the DNA TGTGCCAGCAGTCCAGCGGGGATAGCGGGGGAGCAGTACTTC.

V and J are TRBV6-5 and TRBJ2-7; weak D call: TRBD1 (6 bases). V lost 4 bases and J 3 bases, leaving 13 bases between the germline ends. CDR3 length: 14 amino acids. CDR1 is MNHEY, CDR2 SVGAGI, per germline. CDR3: CASSSDRRSYEQYF. CDR3 bases: TGTGCCAGCAGTTCCGACAGGAGAAGCTACGAGCAGTACTTC.

This clonotype was observed a handful of times. The chain joins TRBV3-1 to TRBJ2-7, with D uncertain. The CDR3 runs to 13 residues. Per germline, CDR1 LGHDT and CDR2 YNNKEL (reference sequence). Trimming took off 0 bases at V and 4 bases at J, with 7 bases between the two ends. The CDR3 sequence: CASSQERHYEQYF. Written as DNA, the CDR3 is TGTGCCAGCAGCCAAGAGAGGCATTACGAGCAGTACTTC.

The chain couples TRBV29-1 to TRBJ2-7, with D maybe TRBD1 (5 bases). CDR3 length equals 12 residues. CDR1 is SQVTM, CDR2 ANQGSEA, per germline. Trimming removed 4 bases at V and 2 bases at J, with 9 bases between. The CDR3 DNA follows: TGCAGCGTTGTTTCAGGGACCTACGAGCAGTACTTC. It codes for CSVVSGTYEQYF.

The J gene is TRBJ2-1, the V gene TRBV20-1, with 7 nucleotides matching TRBD2. Looked up from germline, CDR1 is DFQATT and CDR2 is SNEGSKA (reference sequence). With 6 bases clipped from V and 7 bases from J, the junction kept 12 bases outside the gene matches. This CDR3 has 14 amino acids. The CDR3 DNA reads TGCAGTGCGCCCCCCGGGACTACGGTAAATGAGCAGTTCTTC. This gives the protein CSAPPGTTVNEQFF.

The rearrangement links TRBV6-5 to TRBJ2-3, with D possibly matching TRBD2 (5 bases). This CDR3 spans 15 amino acids. Germline V gives CDR1 MNHEY, CDR2 SVGAGI. With 2 bases removed from V and 5 bases from J, the gap between germline ends came to 14 bases. The CDR3 sequence: CASSYGGIGGDTQYF. DNA of the CDR3: TGTGCCAGCAGTTACGGTGGGATAGGAGGAGATACGCAGTATTTT.

CDR3 sequence (DNA): TGCAGTGCTAGTCAGGTCGATGAGCAGTTCTTC. Translation: CSASQVDEQFF. V gene TRBV20-1 combines with J gene TRBJ2-1; D gene unclear. V gave up 3 bases and J gave up 8 bases, with 8 bases separating them. Germline CDR1 DFQATT, CDR2 SNEGSKA (reference sequence). The CDR3 has 11 residues.

The chain is built from TRBV15 and TRBJ1-2; perhaps TRBD1 as D (6 bases). CDR1 is LNHNV, CDR2 YYDKDF, per germline (reference sequence). V was shortened by 5 bases and J by 7 bases, with 11 bases between the two germline ends. This CDR3 is built from 12 residues. This CDR3 reads CATSLNRVGYTF. The CDR3 region has the DNA TGTGCCACCAGCCTTAACAGGGTTGGCTACACCTTC.

The chain couples TRBV7-9 to TRBJ2-1; 7 positions agree with TRBD1. The CDR3 totals 16 residues. Germline V gene data show CDR1 as SEHNR and CDR2 as FQNEAQ (reference sequence). With 5 bases clipped from V and 0 bases from J, the junction kept 7 bases outside the gene matches. This chain's CDR3 is CASSIRQGDSYNEQFF. The CDR3 DNA follows: TGTGCCAGCAGCATCAGACAGGGAGACTCCTACAATGAGCAGTTCTTC. Full variable domain (outside the CDR3, taken from reference TRBV7-9 and TRBJ2-1): DTGVSQNPRHKITKRGQNVTFRCDPISEHNRLYWYRQTLGQGPEFLTYFQNEAQLEKSRLLSDRFSAERPKGSFSTLEIQRTEQGDSAMYLCASSIRQGDSYNEQFFGPGTRLTVL.

The chain's CDR3 is CSARGLAKNIQYF. The CDR3 DNA sequence: TGCAGTGCTAGGGGCCTAGCCAAAAACATTCAGTACTTC. The chain couples TRBV20-1 to TRBJ2-4; D gene uncertain. CDR1 is DFQATT and CDR2 is SNEGSKA in the germline V gene (reference sequence). The CDR3 runs to 13 residues. V lost 3 bases, J lost 0 bases, and 6 bases lay in between.

The chain employs TRBV20-1 and TRBJ2-1; D uncertain. The CDR3 spans 13 residues. Trimming left V 6 bases short and J 10 bases short, with 19 bases between. CDR1 is DFQATT, CDR2 SNEGSKA, per germline (reference sequence). The CDR3 DNA is TGCAGTGCACGCCGAGGCCACCCTTGGGAGCAGTTCTTC. Its protein is CSARRGHPWEQFF.

The V call is TRBV29-1, the J call TRBJ2-1, with no clear D. The CDR3 contains 11 residues. Germline V gene lookup returns CDR1 SQVTM and CDR2 ANQGSEA. Trimming removed 6 bases from V and 2 bases from J, with 5 bases in between. Here the CDR3 DNA reads TGCAGCGTCCATACCTACAATGAGCAGTTCTTC. This sequence encodes CSVHTYNEQFF.

The chain has TRBV7-2 and TRBJ2-3, with 8 bases lining up with TRBD2. This CDR3 has 12 amino acids. Per the germline V gene, CDR1 is SGHTA and CDR2 is FQGNSA. V dropped 7 bases and J dropped 6; count of bases not matched to a gene: 3. In nucleotides, the CDR3 is TGTGCCAGCACCGCTAGCGGGGATACGCAGTATTTT. This gives the protein CASTASGDTQYF.

This clonotype was seen just once. This chain links TRBV3-1 with TRBJ2-7, with TRBD2 matching 11 bases. The germline V gene has CDR1 LGHDT and CDR2 YNNKEL (reference sequence). This CDR3 region has 14 residues. The junction had 5 bases not matched to a gene; V was cut back by 4 bases and J by 6 bases. The CDR3 loop reads CASSLAGGPLEQYF. CDR3 nucleotides: TGTGCCAGCAGCCTAGCGGGAGGGCCTCTCGAGCAGTACTTC.

The gene calls are TRBV28 and TRBJ1-2, with unresolved D. Germline CDR1 reads MDHEN; CDR2 reads SYDVKM. V lost 2 bases and J 9 bases, leaving 7 bases between the germline ends. CDR3 length: 11 residues. The CDR3 region is CASSLPRSYTF. CDR3 in DNA: TGTGCCAGCAGTTTACCCCGCAGCTACACCTTC.

V usage is TRBV20-1 and J usage is TRBJ2-7; 7 nucleotides agree with TRBD1. Trimming cost V 3 bases and J 2 bases; bases outside gene matches: 7. The V gene's germline CDR1 is DFQATT and CDR2 SNEGSKA (reference sequence). The CDR3 runs 14 residues. This CDR3 is CSASPGTEAYEQYF. In nucleotides, the CDR3 is TGCAGTGCTAGTCCCGGGACAGAGGCCTACGAGCAGTACTTC.

The genes are TRBV9 and TRBJ2-7, with TRBD1 matching over 8 bases. The V gene's germline CDR1 is SGDLS and CDR2 YYNGEE. V dropped 2 bases and J dropped 2; count of bases not matched to a gene: 3. This CDR3 is built from 14 residues. CDR3 protein: CASSVETGAYEQYF. CDR3 nucleotides: TGTGCCAGCAGCGTCGAGACAGGGGCCTACGAGCAGTACTTC.

The genes are TRBV7-2 and TRBJ2-5; 7 bases fit TRBD1. The length of the CDR3 is 14 residues. The V gene end was trimmed by 4 bases and the J gene end by 7 bases; junction bases not matched to a gene: 9. CDR1 and CDR2 (germline): SGHTA, FQGNSA. This CDR3 is CASSSSHRGGTQYF. As DNA, the CDR3 is TGTGCCAGCAGCTCAAGCCACAGGGGTGGGACCCAGTACTTC.

CDR3 amino acids: CASSVSGGAGEQYF. CDR3 DNA sequence: TGTGCCAGCAGCGTTAGCGGGGGGGCCGGAGAGCAGTACTTC. The J gene is TRBJ2-7, the V gene TRBV9; 11 bases line up with TRBD2. Per the germline V gene, CDR1 is SGDLS and CDR2 is YYNGEE. This CDR3 is built from 14 residues. Trimming took 2 bases from V and 7 from J; bases not matched to a gene: 5.

This rearrangement joins TRBV7-8 to TRBJ2-3; D unclear. This CDR3 region has 14 residues. V lost 1 base, J lost 2 bases, and 7 bases lay in between. Germline V gene data show CDR1 as SGHVS and CDR2 as FQNEAQ. CDR3: CASSLGRFTDTQYF. CDR3 nucleotide sequence: TGTGCCAGCAGCTTAGGGCGGTTCACAGATACGCAGTATTTT.